Listed here are 9 T cell receptor beta chains from one sample, sequenced in a study of cytomegalovirus exposure and HLA in healthy donors. Assay: immunoSEQ multiplex PCR; the TCRdb copy retains only in-frame clones and omits some. The table records 150,000 to 200,000 clones, 84% of them present only once. Sequences were obtained from PBMCs. These receptors were taken from a man aged 25-45 years in good health and CMV-seropositive.

A few counts support this clone. The sample holds other DNA sequences that translate to the same CDR3. The V gene is TRBV5-1, the J gene TRBJ2-3, with TRBD2 identical over 12 bases. CDR1 is SGHRS, CDR2 YFSETQ, per germline. The CDR3 has 16 amino acids. Trimming at V came to 4 bases and at J to 3 bases, leaving 6 bases not matched to a gene. In DNA form, the CDR3 reads TGCGCCAGCAGCAGCCTAGCGGGAGGGTCGACAGATACGCAGTATTTT. This translates into CASSSLAGGSTDTQYF.

The chain links TRBV11-2 to TRBJ2-7, with 9 bases identical to TRBD2. Germline CDR1 and CDR2: SGHAT and FQNNGV. Trimming cost V 6 bases and J 7 bases; bases outside gene matches: 7. The CDR3 is 13 amino acids. CDR3 amino acids: CASSSVLAGEQYF. The CDR3 DNA reads TGTGCCAGCAGTTCGGTGCTAGCGGGGGAGCAGTACTTC.

V and J are TRBV6-5 and TRBJ2-5; 7 bases align to TRBD1. CDR3 length: 16 residues. Germline V gives CDR1 MNHEY, CDR2 SVGAGI. The junction had 15 bases not matched to a gene; V was cut back by 4 bases and J by 7 bases. The CDR3 region is CASSLSWDSSTRTQYF. The CDR3 DNA reads as TGTGCCAGCAGTTTATCTTGGGACAGCTCTACGAGGACCCAGTACTTC.

The rearrangement joins TRBV5-4 to TRBJ2-3; D not certain. Germline V gives CDR1 SGHNT, CDR2 YYREEE (reference sequence). V lost 1 base and J lost 8, with 14 bases in between. The CDR3 is made up of 14 amino acids. The CDR3 region is CASSLLERPGTQYF. CDR3 coding DNA: TGTGCCAGCAGCTTGTTGGAGAGGCCTGGTACGCAGTATTTT.

This chain connects TRBV2 to TRBJ2-7; the D is unclear. The germline V and J ends were trimmed by 8 bases and 6 bases, with 14 bases remaining between them. CDR3 length equals 12 residues. CDR1 SNHLY and CDR2 FYNNEI come from the germline V gene. CDR3 protein: CASDSSAPEQYF. In DNA form, the CDR3 reads TGTGCCAGCGATTCCTCAGCGCCCGAGCAGTACTTC. The whole variable domain, filled in from reference TRBV2 and TRBJ2-7, reads EPEVTQTPSHQVTQMGQEVILRCVPISNHLYFYWYRQILGQKVEFLVSFYNNEISEKSEIFDDQFSVERPDGSNFTLKIRSTKLEDSAMYFCASDSSAPEQYFGPGTRLTVT.

The chain recombines TRBV2 with TRBJ2-4, with D hard to call. Germline lookup yields CDR1 SNHLY and CDR2 FYNNEI. V was trimmed by 8 bases and J by 6 bases, leaving 11 bases between them. The CDR3 is 12 residues long. CDR3 DNA sequence: TGTGCCAGCGGGCCGGATCGAAACATTCAGTACTTC. This sequence encodes CASGPDRNIQYF.

The chain has TRBV10-1 and TRBJ2-3; 11 nucleotides align to TRBD2. Germline CDR1 reads WNHNN; CDR2 reads SYGVQD (reference sequence). This CDR3 is 16 amino acids long. Losses at the gene ends were 4 bases for V and 5 bases for J; bases not matched to a gene: 8. CDR3 protein: CASSGHSGRAGDTQYF. CDR3 bases: TGCGCCAGCAGTGGGCATAGCGGGAGGGCCGGAGATACGCAGTATTTT.

The table lists this clone with a count of one. The chain has TRBV29-1 and TRBJ2-1; TRBD2 matches at 7 bases. The CDR3 contains 18 residues. Trimming cost V 6 bases and J 0 bases; bases outside gene matches: 17. CDR1 and CDR2 from the germline V gene are SQVTM and ANQGSEA. CDR3 region: CSVGGVREIQSSYNEQFF. For the CDR3, the DNA is TGCAGCGTGGGGGGGGTGCGGGAGATCCAGAGCTCCTACAATGAGCAGTTCTTC.

J is TRBJ2-3 and V is TRBV5-1; 7 bases are shared with TRBD1. The CDR3 extends over 14 amino acids. Germline V gene data show CDR1 as SGHRS and CDR2 as YFSETQ. The V and J ends lost 2 bases and 2 bases, in that order; junction bases with no gene match: 2. CDR3 protein: CASSLDRDTDTQYF. DNA for the CDR3: TGCGCCAGCAGCTTAGACAGGGACACAGATACGCAGTATTTT.